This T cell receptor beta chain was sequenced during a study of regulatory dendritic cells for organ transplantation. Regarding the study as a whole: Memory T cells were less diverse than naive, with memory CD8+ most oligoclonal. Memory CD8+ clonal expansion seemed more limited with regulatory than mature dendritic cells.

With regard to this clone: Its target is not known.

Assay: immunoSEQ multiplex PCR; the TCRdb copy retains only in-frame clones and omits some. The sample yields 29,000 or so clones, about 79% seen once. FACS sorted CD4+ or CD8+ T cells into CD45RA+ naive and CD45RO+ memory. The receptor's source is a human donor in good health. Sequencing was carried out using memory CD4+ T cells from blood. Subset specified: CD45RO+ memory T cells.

The CDR3, as DNA: TGTGCCAGCGGGGGCTCCACAGATACGCAGTATTTT. Protein: CASGGSTDTQYF. The gene calls are TRBV6-5 and TRBJ2-3; D possibly corresponds to TRBD1 (6 bases). V lost 8 bases and J 2 bases, leaving 8 bases between the germline ends. Per the germline V gene, CDR1 is MNHEY and CDR2 is SVGAGI. There are 12 residues in the CDR3.